Listed below are T cell receptor beta chains from one sample, sequenced in a study of T cells in tumors after PD-1 blockade. Measured with immunoSEQ multiplex PCR; TCRdb has only the in-frame clones, and not every one. The sample includes about 3,700 clones, over 60% seen only once; the top ten take roughly a fifth. Sequencing was performed on tumor tissue, taken before anti-PD-1 treatment. Every receptor here comes from a human donor with basal cell carcinoma. Both conserved end residues are part of each CDR3. D genes are given only for firm matches. Part of the rows lack a size; the others show once, few, many or a class for expanded clones.

size	D	V	J	CDR3	DNA
NA	TRBD1	TRBV10-3	TRBJ2-7	CAISDFGQGGYEQYF	TGTGCCATCAGTGACTTCGGACAGGGAGGTTACGAGCAGTACTTC
NA	TRBD2	TRBV14	TRBJ2-5	CASSHWTSGKQETQYF	TGTGCCAGCAGCCACTGGACTAGCGGGAAACAAGAGACCCAGTACTTC
once	NA	TRBV10-3	TRBJ1-5	CAISDSGRGNQPQHF	TGTGCCATCAGTGATTCGGGAAGAGGCAATCAGCCCCAGCATTTT
few	TRBD2	TRBV28	TRBJ2-7	CASATSGRSEQYF	TGTGCCAGCGCAACTAGCGGGAGAAGCGAGCAGTACTTC
NA	TRBD2	TRBV6-2/TRBV6-3	TRBJ2-3	CASSYSGLGSISHTQYF	TGTGCCAGCAGTTACTCGGGACTAGGTAGCATAAGTCATACGCAGTATTTT
NA	NA	TRBV12-3/TRBV12-4	TRBJ2-7	CASSFFEGVQYF	TGTGCCAGCAGTTTTTTTGAAGGCGTGCAGTACTTC
NA	TRBD1	TRBV5-1	TRBJ2-1	CASSLGQGARNEQFF	TGCGCCAGCAGCTTGGGACAGGGGGCGAGGAATGAGCAGTTCTTC
NA	NA	TRBV5-4	TRBJ2-5	CASSFRGEGGVQYF	TGTGCCAGCAGCTTCCGAGGAGAGGGGGGAGTCCAGTACTTC
few	NA	TRBV10-1	TRBJ1-4	CASSDRWGEKLFF	TGCGCCAGCAGTGACAGGTGGGGGGAAAAACTGTTTTTT
NA	TRBD1	TRBV5-5	TRBJ1-4	CASSPSGQINEKLFF	TGTGCCAGCAGTCCATCGGGACAGATTAATGAAAAACTGTTTTTT
NA	NA	TRBV5-5	TRBJ2-1	CASRQDLSSYNEQFF	TGTGCCAGCAGGCAGGACCTTAGCTCCTACAATGAGCAGTTCTTC
once	NA	TRBV3-1/TRBV3-2	TRBJ1-3	CASSRFIGDNTIYF	TGTGCCAGCAGCCGGTTCATCGGGGACAACACCATATATTTT
few	NA	TRBV4-1	TRBJ1-5	CASSSTAENQPQHF	TGCGCCAGCAGCTCCACCGCGGAGAATCAGCCCCAGCATTTT
NA	TRBD1	TRBV5-4	TRBJ2-7	CASSSPGRGPYEQYF	TGTGCCAGCAGCTCCCCGGGCAGGGGGCCTTACGAGCAGTACTTC
NA	NA	TRBV18	TRBJ2-5	CASSPPSQETQYF	TGTGCCAGCTCACCTCCTAGCCAAGAGACCCAGTACTTC
NA	TRBD1	TRBV4-1	TRBJ1-3	CASSQSQGALGNTIYF	TGCGCCAGCAGCCAGTCACAGGGGGCGTTAGGAAACACCATATATTTT
NA	NA	TRBV30	TRBJ1-3	CAWSSGPGSSGNTIYF	TGTGCCTGGAGTTCAGGCCCAGGGTCCTCTGGAAACACCATATATTTT
NA	NA	TRBV2	TRBJ2-5	CASSASRAGETQYF	TGTGCCAGCAGTGCTAGCCGGGCCGGGGAGACCCAGTACTTC
NA	TRBD1	TRBV29-1	TRBJ1-2	CSVVDRVSGYTF	TGCAGCGTAGTGGACAGGGTGTCTGGCTACACCTTC
NA	NA	TRBV6-5	TRBJ1-1	CASSYVDSLKEAFF	TGTGCCAGCAGTTACGTCGACAGTTTAAAGGAAGCTTTCTTT
NA	TRBD1	TRBV6-6	TRBJ1-5	CASRGTGRNQPQHF	TGTGCCAGCAGGGGGACAGGGCGTAATCAGCCCCAGCATTTT
NA	TRBD2	TRBV7-2	TRBJ2-7	CASSLGSSGSSYEQYF	TGTGCCAGCAGCTTAGGTAGTAGCGGGAGTTCCTACGAGCAGTACTTC
NA	NA	TRBV5-6	TRBJ1-2	CASSLDRVIYGYTF	TGTGCCAGCAGCTTGGACAGGGTTATCTATGGCTACACCTTC
NA	NA	TRBV5-5	TRBJ1-5	CASSLEDNQPQHF	TGTGCCAGCAGCTTGGAGGACAATCAGCCCCAGCATTTT
large	NA	TRBV3-1/TRBV3-2	TRBJ2-7	CASSQDRSFEQYF	TGTGCCAGCAGCCAAGATCGATCCTTCGAGCAGTACTTC
NA	TRBD2	TRBV5-1	TRBJ2-1	CASSLGGSGYEQFF	TGCGCCAGCAGCTTGGGCGGGAGCGGCTATGAGCAGTTCTTC
NA	NA	TRBV11-3	TRBJ2-1	CASSQGYNEQFF	TGTGCCAGCAGCCAAGGATACAATGAGCAGTTCTTC
NA	TRBD2	TRBV30	TRBJ2-7	CAWSQISGRNEQYF	TGTGCCTGGAGTCAGATTAGCGGGAGGAACGAGCAGTACTTC
NA	NA	TRBV3-1/TRBV3-2	TRBJ2-7	CASSSESYEQYF	TGTGCCAGCAGCTCAGAAAGCTACGAGCAGTACTTC
once	NA	TRBV5-6	TRBJ2-7	CASSLWGVTYEQYF	TGTGCCAGCAGCTTGTGGGGGGTGACCTACGAGCAGTACTTC
large	NA	TRBV27	TRBJ1-5	CASSLSRNSNQPQHF	TGTGCCAGCAGTTTATCGAGGAATAGCAATCAGCCCCAGCATTTT
once	NA	TRBV9	TRBJ1-1	CASSVERYTEAFF	TGTGCCAGCAGCGTAGAGAGGTACACTGAAGCTTTCTTT
NA	NA	TRBV5-6	TRBJ1-1	CASSSRQLMNTEAFF	TGTGCCAGCAGCTCCCGACAGCTCATGAACACTGAAGCTTTCTTT
few	NA	TRBV2	TRBJ2-7	CASSSFEQYF	TGTGCCAGCTCGTCATTCGAGCAGTACTTC
NA	TRBD2	TRBV4-1	TRBJ2-5	CASSHDRSGGTQYF	TGCGCCAGCAGCCACGACAGGAGCGGGGGTACCCAGTACTTC
NA	TRBD1	TRBV6-5	TRBJ2-5	CASTGDRGQETQYF	TGTGCCAGCACCGGGGACAGGGGGCAGGAGACCCAGTACTTC
NA	TRBD1	TRBV27	TRBJ2-2	CASRRGLANTGELFF	TGTGCCAGCAGGAGGGGGCTGGCCAACACCGGGGAGCTGTTTTTT
NA	NA	TRBV5-1	TRBJ2-5	CASSPLTAQETQYF	TGCGCCAGCAGCCCTCTAACAGCCCAAGAGACCCAGTACTTC
few	NA	TRBV27	TRBJ2-7	CASSLDRTNYEQYF	TGTGCCAGCAGTTTAGATCGTACGAACTACGAGCAGTACTTC
NA	NA	TRBV3-1/TRBV3-2	TRBJ1-1	CASSRRGAYSTEAFF	TGTGCCAGCAGCCGGCGGGGGGCCTATTCCACTGAAGCTTTCTTT
once	NA	TRBV12-3/TRBV12-4	TRBJ1-1	CATTEAFF	TGTGCCACCACTGAAGCTTTCTTT
NA	NA	TRBV6-2/TRBV6-3	TRBJ1-5	CASSYGVATMISNQPQHF	TGTGCCAGCAGTTATGGAGTTGCCACCATGATTAGCAATCAGCCCCAGCATTTT
once	NA	TRBV3-1/TRBV3-2	TRBJ2-2	CASSPEGTLNTGELFF	TGTGCCAGCAGCCCGGAGGGAACTCTGAACACCGGGGAGCTGTTTTTT
few	TRBD1	TRBV2	TRBJ1-1	CARTRTGTTEAFF	TGTGCCAGAACGCGGACAGGGACCACTGAAGCTTTCTTT
few	NA	TRBV3-1/TRBV3-2	TRBJ1-2	CASSQSGREVRGYTF	TGTGCCAGCAGCCAATCCGGCAGGGAGGTTCGTGGCTACACCTTC
NA	TRBD1	TRBV5-4	TRBJ2-5	CASRPGQSQETQYF	TGTGCCAGCAGACCGGGACAGTCACAAGAGACCCAGTACTTC
NA	TRBD2	TRBV10-3	TRBJ2-7	CATRTGTSGDYEQYF	TGTGCCACGCGCACCGGGACTAGCGGGGACTACGAGCAGTACTTC
NA	NA	TRBV4-3	TRBJ1-6	CASSQDPRGYNSPLHF	TGCGCCAGCAGCCAAGATCCGAGGGGTTATAATTCACCCCTCCACTTT
once	NA	TRBV9	TRBJ2-2	CASSVGTATGELFF	TGTGCCAGCAGCGTAGGGACAGCCACCGGGGAGCTGTTTTTT
few	NA	TRBV30	TRBJ2-2	CAWSVGRNTGELFF	TGTGCCTGGAGTGTAGGACGGAACACCGGGGAGCTGTTTTTT
NA	NA	TRBV12-3/TRBV12-4	TRBJ1-2	CASSLGTNYGYTF	TGTGCCAGCAGTTTAGGTACTAACTATGGCTACACCTTC
NA	TRBD2	TRBV11-3	TRBJ2-2	CASSPTSGENTGELFF	TGTGCCAGCAGCCCCACTAGCGGGGAGAACACCGGGGAGCTGTTTTTT
NA	NA	TRBV6-2/TRBV6-3	TRBJ2-1	CASSYSRVYNEQFF	TGTGCCAGCAGTTACTCGAGAGTTTACAATGAGCAGTTCTTC
NA	TRBD2	TRBV23-1	TRBJ2-7	CASSPFSGTSGVSYEQYF	TGCGCCAGCAGTCCATTCTCCGGGACTAGCGGGGTCTCCTACGAGCAGTACTTC
few	TRBD2	TRBV7-2	TRBJ2-3	CASSPDSGGTDTQYF	TGTGCCAGCAGCCCAGACAGCGGGGGGACAGATACGCAGTATTTT
NA	NA	TRBV2	TRBJ2-1	CASGAYNEQFF	TGTGCCAGCGGGGCGTACAATGAGCAGTTCTTC
NA	NA	TRBV6-2/TRBV6-3	TRBJ1-5	CASSYTRVGGDNQPQHF	TGTGCCAGCAGTTACACCCGAGTCGGGGGGGACAATCAGCCCCAGCATTTT
few	TRBD1	TRBV5-6	TRBJ2-5	CASSLPGGQGETQYF	TGTGCCAGCAGCTTGCCAGGGGGCCAAGGAGAGACCCAGTACTTC
NA	NA	TRBV30	TRBJ2-7	CAWSETIFYEQYF	TGTGCCTGGAGTGAGACTATATTCTACGAGCAGTACTTC